Presented here are 14 T cell receptor beta chains from one specimen sequenced in a study of cytomegalovirus exposure and HLA in healthy donors. With 60 Vbeta and 13 Jbeta primers, the PCR was carried out. Sequencing was performed with immunoSEQ multiplex PCR; in TCRdb, only in-frame clones are kept and a portion is missing. Among about 160,000 clones listed, 80% were seen once. Material: PBMCs. The source is a man younger than 30 in good health and CMV-seropositive.

This sequence joins TRBV7-2 and TRBJ2-7; a weak D match, TRBD1 (5 bases). Trimming left V 0 bases short and J 4 bases short, with 19 bases between. This CDR3 comprises 17 residues. Germline CDR1 reads SGHTA; CDR2 reads FQGNSA. CDR3 loop: CASSLAGLTLRTYEQYF. CDR3 nucleotide sequence: TGTGCCAGCAGCTTAGCGGGCCTAACATTGAGGACATACGAGCAGTACTTC.

The chain recombines TRBV6-5 with TRBJ1-5; 10 positions match TRBD1. V dropped 6 bases and J dropped 2; count of bases not matched to a gene: 4. CDR1 is MNHEY, CDR2 SVGAGI, per germline. The CDR3 runs 15 residues. In DNA, the CDR3 is TGTGCCAGCAGCCGGGGGACAGGGGGCAATCAGCCCCAGCATTTT. Translation: CASSRGTGGNQPQHF.

The genes are TRBV2 and TRBJ1-5; TRBD1 matches at 7 bases. This CDR3 is 17 amino acids long. The germline CDR1 and CDR2 sequences are SNHLY and FYNNEI. J gave up 0 bases and V 5 bases, and 10 bases lay outside the gene matches. CDR3 coding DNA: TGTGCCAGCAGTCGGGACAGATTGCGCTATAGCAATCAGCCCCAGCATTTT. Its protein product is CASSRDRLRYSNQPQHF.

This clone was recorded a few times. The chain combines TRBV29-1 with TRBJ2-7, with 7 bases lining up with TRBD1. V dropped 4 bases and J dropped 3; count of bases not matched to a gene: 6. This CDR3 is 13 amino acids long. Germline values: CDR1 SQVTM, CDR2 ANQGSEA. The CDR3 DNA sequence: TGCAGCGTTGCCCTGACAGGGAACTACGAGCAGTACTTC. This codes for CSVALTGNYEQYF.

The gene calls are TRBV15 and TRBJ1-1; D perhaps matches TRBD1 (5 bases). CDR1 is LNHNV, CDR2 YYDKDF, per germline (reference sequence). The CDR3 runs to 14 residues. The V gene lost 0 bases and the J gene lost 2 bases, with 7 bases spanning the gap. CDR3 in amino acids: CATSRDWGNTEAFF. The CDR3 DNA sequence: TGTGCCACCAGCAGAGATTGGGGCAACACTGAAGCTTTCTTT.

The chain combines TRBV9 with TRBJ1-4; tentative D call: TRBD1 (5 bases). Germline CDR1 and CDR2: SGDLS and YYNGEE. V was shortened by 0 bases and J by 2 bases, with 11 bases between the two germline ends. This CDR3 region has 16 residues. CDR3: CASSVEARGTNEKLFF. The CDR3, as DNA: TGTGCCAGCAGCGTAGAGGCTCGGGGGACTAATGAAAAACTGTTTTTT. Using reference TRBV9 and TRBJ1-4 for the parts outside the CDR3, the full variable domain is DSGVTQTPKHLITATGQRVTLRCSPRSGDLSVYWYQQSLDQGLQFLIQYYNGEERAKGNILERFSAQQFPDLHSELNLSSLELGDSALYFCASSVEARGTNEKLFFGSGTQLSVL.

CDR3 protein: CASSLLAATHWGGRPGELFF. CDR3 bases: TGTGCCAGCAGTTTATTGGCAGCCACCCATTGGGGCGGGAGACCCGGGGAGCTGTTTTTT. V usage is TRBV27 and J usage is TRBJ2-2; 7 bases agree with TRBD2. The CDR3 is 20 residues long. V lost 1 base to trimming and J lost 6 bases; unmatched junction nucleotides: 20. Germline V lookup: CDR1 MNHEY, CDR2 SMNVEV (reference sequence).

The chain links TRBV19 to TRBJ2-7; no clear D gene. Germline V gives CDR1 LNHDA, CDR2 SQIVND (reference sequence). V lost 6 bases and J 5 bases, leaving 17 bases between the germline ends. This CDR3 has 14 amino acids. The chain's CDR3 is CASSSWAGTNEQYF. The CDR3 coding sequence is TGTGCCAGTAGCTCCTGGGCAGGCACGAACGAGCAGTACTTC.

There are a few counts of this clone. This rearrangement joins TRBV5-6 to TRBJ2-1; D is possibly TRBD1 (5 bases). Germline-derived CDR1 and CDR2 are SGHDT and YYEEEE. V was pared by 4 bases and J by 7 bases, with 9 bases between. CDR3 size: 12 residues. In nucleotides, the CDR3 is TGTGCCAGCAGCCGGACACTAAATGAGCAGTTCTTC. Protein product: CASSRTLNEQFF.

The V call is TRBV15, the J call TRBJ2-7; D is unclear. Germline V CDR1 and CDR2: LNHNV, YYDKDF (reference sequence). CDR3 length: 10 residues. V lost 0 bases, J lost 10 bases, and 4 bases lay in between. Here the CDR3 reads CATSRDSQYF. CDR3 DNA: TGTGCCACCAGCAGAGATAGCCAGTACTTC.

The V gene is TRBV7-9, the J gene TRBJ2-1; D may be TRBD2 (5 bases). The CDR3 length is 16 residues. The germline gives CDR1 SEHNR, CDR2 FQNEAQ (reference sequence). V gave up 2 bases and J gave up 1 base, with 12 bases separating them. CDR3 DNA sequence: TGTGCCAGCAGCTTATCTGGCGGGCCTTCCTACAATGAGCAGTTCTTC. Its protein product is CASSLSGGPSYNEQFF.

In DNA form, the CDR3 reads TGTGCCAGTAGTACCCCGACAGGGTCCAAGCAGCCCCAGCATTTT. Its translation is CASSTPTGSKQPQHF. The genes are TRBV19 and TRBJ1-5, with TRBD1 matching over 7 bases. This CDR3 spans 15 amino acids. Germline V lookup: CDR1 LNHDA, CDR2 SQIVND (reference sequence). V was pared by 4 bases and J by 7 bases, with 10 bases of the junction left unmatched.

The rearrangement uses TRBV9 and TRBJ2-2, with TRBD2 matching over 9 bases. J lost 3 bases, V lost 5 bases, and 2 bases had no gene match. Germline loops: CDR1 SGDLS, CDR2 YYNGEE. This CDR3 region has 14 residues. CDR3 nucleotides: TGTGCCAGCAGGGAGCGGGGGGACACCGGGGAGCTGTTTTTT. It encodes CASRERGDTGELFF.

This sequence joins TRBV21-1 and TRBJ2-5; the DNA was not used to check the table's D call, TRBD1. The J call could be wrong; TRBJ2-7 is a better fit for the DNA end. TRBV21-1 is classified as a pseudogene. The CDR3 covers 17 residues. The CDR3 DNA reads TGTGCCAGCAGCCCCGGCGGAAGGGGGCATCAAACGAACGAGCAGTACTTC. Encoded protein: CASSPGGRGHQTNEQYF.